These 24 T cell receptor beta chains came from one sample sequenced in a study of cytomegalovirus exposure and HLA in healthy donors. Assay used: immunoSEQ multiplex PCR; TCRdb lists only in-frame clones, some missing. The top ten clones hold about 6.5% of a sample with roughly 59,000 clones, 95% of them seen once. The sample comprised PBMCs. These receptors originate from a woman aged 18-29 years in good health and CMV-seropositive.

V usage is TRBV30 and J usage is TRBJ2-3; possibly TRBD2 for D (5 bases). Germline CDR1 and CDR2: GTSNPN and SVGIG (reference sequence). The CDR3 consists of 13 residues. V lost 2 bases and J 7 bases, leaving 13 bases between the germline ends. CDR3: CAWSLLVGNTQYF. CDR3 coding DNA: TGTGCCTGGAGTCTACTAGTGGGGAATACGCAGTATTTT. Drawing the rest from reference TRBV30 and TRBJ2-3, the complete variable domain is SQTIHQWPATLVQPVGSPLSLECTVEGTSNPNLYWYRQAAGRGLQLLFYSVGIGQISSEVPQNLSASRPQDRQFILSSKKLLLSDSGFYLCAWSLLVGNTQYFGPGTRLTVL.

The rearrangement joins TRBV11-2 to TRBJ1-4; 7 bases agree with TRBD1. Germline trimming cut 3 bases from V and 2 bases from J; bases unmatched to any gene: 0. CDR3 length equals 14 residues. The germline CDR1 and CDR2 sequences are SGHAT and FQNNGV. The CDR3 here is CASSFRGTNEKLFF. The CDR3 coding sequence is TGTGCCAGCAGCTTCAGGGGGACTAATGAAAAACTGTTTTTT.

This clone was detected once. CDR3 DNA: TGTGCCAGCAGTTTGAACGGACTAGCGGGAGGACAGTACTTC. Protein: CASSLNGLAGGQYF. J is TRBJ2-7 and V is TRBV28; 14 nucleotides match TRBD2. V shed 3 bases, J shed 10 bases, and the junction held 5 bases outside the gene matches. The CDR3 contains 14 residues. CDR1 and CDR2 (germline): MDHEN, SYDVKM.

The chain couples TRBV4-3 to TRBJ1-4; no reliable D call. The germline V gene encodes CDR1 LGHNA and CDR2 YSLEER. The CDR3 has 16 residues. The V end lost 0 bases, the J end lost 8 bases, and 16 bases lay between the germline ends. CDR3 residues: CASSQDPGRGREKLFF. The DNA for the CDR3 is TGCGCCAGCAGCCAAGATCCGGGCAGAGGGAGGGAAAAACTGTTTTTT.

This clone is a singleton in its sample. V and J are TRBV14 and TRBJ2-1, with a weak D call TRBD1 (6 bases). CDR3 length: 14 residues. V lost 2 bases to trimming and J lost 9 bases, with 14 bases between them. CDR1 and CDR2 from the germline V gene are SGHDN and FVKESK. CDR3: CASSQQAQGSEQFF. The CDR3 DNA sequence: TGTGCCAGCAGCCAACAGGCACAGGGAAGTGAGCAGTTCTTC.

The chain recombines TRBV4-1 with TRBJ1-1; TRBD1 matches 9 bases. Germline CDR1 is MGHRA and CDR2 is YSYEKL. This CDR3 is 16 amino acids long. The V segment lost 3 bases and the J segment 4 bases; nucleotides outside the gene matches: 9. CDR3 loop: CASSQTSGQGGTEAFF. The CDR3 DNA reads as TGCGCCAGCAGCCAGACCTCGGGACAGGGAGGCACTGAAGCTTTCTTT.

The chain recombines TRBV15 with TRBJ1-2; D might be TRBD1 (6 bases). Germline V gives CDR1 LNHNV, CDR2 YYDKDF (reference sequence). The CDR3 totals 15 residues. The V end was cut by 4 bases, the J end by 1 base, with 13 bases between. CDR3 amino acids: CATSTGASSNYGYTF. Here the CDR3 DNA reads TGTGCCACCAGCACAGGGGCCAGCAGTAACTATGGCTACACCTTC.

This chain joins TRBV5-4 and TRBJ2-1; weak D call: TRBD1 (6 bases). The V end lost 1 base, the J end lost 6 bases, and 14 bases lay between the germline ends. Germline V lookup: CDR1 SGHNT, CDR2 YYREEE (reference sequence). The CDR3 has 15 amino acids. CDR3 residues: CASSLLGGSVNEQFF. As DNA, the CDR3 is TGTGCCAGCAGCTTGTTAGGGGGTTCGGTCAATGAGCAGTTCTTC.

V and J are TRBV19 and TRBJ2-6; 9 nucleotides agree with TRBD2. Germline CDR1 and CDR2: LNHDA and SQIVND (reference sequence). The junction had 8 bases not matched to a gene; V was cut back by 5 bases and J by 3 bases. The CDR3 spans 17 residues. The CDR3 nucleotides read TGTGCCAGTAGTTTGGTTAGCGGGAGTTATGGGGCCAACGTCCTGACTTTC. Translated: CASSLVSGSYGANVLTF.

V usage is TRBV28 and J usage is TRBJ1-3; TRBD1 is a possible D gene (6 bases). V dropped 8 bases and J dropped 0 bases, with 14 bases sitting between them. Germline loops: CDR1 MDHEN, CDR2 SYDVKM. This CDR3 spans 15 amino acids. The CDR3 reads CASGYRGSSGNTIYF. CDR3 bases: TGTGCCAGCGGTTATAGGGGGAGCTCTGGAAACACCATATATTTT.

The chain joins TRBV27 to TRBJ2-3; 7 nucleotides agree with TRBD2. Trimming took 5 bases from V and 1 from J; bases not matched to a gene: 15. The CDR3 is 18 amino acids. In germline, CDR1 is MNHEY, CDR2 SMNVEV (reference sequence). The CDR3 nucleotides are TGTGCCAGCAGTCCAAACGGGGACTACCCAGTTGGCACAGATACGCAGTATTTT. Amino acid sequence: CASSPNGDYPVGTDTQYF.

This chain connects TRBV7-8 to TRBJ1-5; no clear D. The CDR3 is 15 amino acids. The germline V gene encodes CDR1 SGHVS and CDR2 FQNEAQ. V dropped 2 bases and J dropped 6 bases, with 14 bases sitting between them. CDR3 DNA: TGTGCCAGCAGCTTAAATACAGCCCAAGGTCAGCCCCAGCATTTT. Its protein is CASSLNTAQGQPQHF.

The chain joins TRBV21-1 to TRBJ1-1. TRBV21-1 is a pseudogene. This CDR3 is built from 16 residues. CDR3 nucleotides: TGTGCCAGCAGCAAACCCCCGGGGGTTAGGTGCACTGAAGCTTTCTTT. Protein sequence: CASSKPPGVRCTEAFF.

This clone has more than one count but fewer than ten. The V call is TRBV7-9, the J call TRBJ2-7; 9 nucleotides agree with TRBD1. The junction had 7 bases not matched to a gene; V was cut back by 5 bases and J by 2 bases. CDR3 size: 15 residues. Germline CDR1 and CDR2: SEHNR and FQNEAQ (reference sequence). CDR3 region: CASSLGTGKTYEQYF. CDR3 nucleotides: TGTGCCAGCAGCCTCGGGACAGGGAAAACCTACGAGCAGTACTTC.

This chain's CDR3 is CASSLTQGGFDGYTF. The CDR3 coding sequence is TGCGCCAGCAGCTTAACCCAGGGGGGATTCGATGGCTACACCTTC. The V call is TRBV5-1, the J call TRBJ1-2, with 7 bases that match TRBD1. This CDR3 has 15 residues. The junction had 10 bases not matched to a gene; V was cut back by 2 bases and J by 6 bases. The germline gives CDR1 SGHRS, CDR2 YFSETQ. The full variable domain, rest sourced from reference TRBV5-1 and TRBJ1-2, is KAGVTQTPRYLIKTRGQQVTLSCSPISGHRSVSWYQQTPGQGLQFLFEYFSETQRNKGNFPGRFSGRQFSNSRSEMNVSTLELGDSALYLCASSLTQGGFDGYTFGSGTRLTVV.

CDR3 DNA sequence: TGTGCCAGCAGCCCGACGTCGGGACTAGCGGGAGGATTCGGGACCCAGTACTTC. Residues: CASSPTSGLAGGFGTQYF. The chain recombines TRBV7-2 with TRBJ2-5; 15 bases are shared with TRBD2. The CDR3 loop spans 18 amino acids. Germline values: CDR1 SGHTA, CDR2 FQGNSA. The J segment lost 7 bases and the V segment lost 5 bases, leaving 14 bases of the junction unmatched. The complete variable domain, with remaining parts taken from reference TRBV7-2 and TRBJ2-5, reads GAGVSQSPSNKVTEKGKDVELRCDPISGHTALYWYRQSLGQGLEFLIYFQGNSAPDKSGLPSDRFSAERTGGSVSTLTIQRTQQEDSAVYLCASSPTSGLAGGFGTQYFGPGTRLLVL.

V gene TRBV9 combines with J gene TRBJ2-7, with a weak D call TRBD2 (6 bases). The length of the CDR3 is 14 residues. Germline V CDR1 and CDR2: SGDLS, YYNGEE. Trimming took 0 bases from V and 4 from J, leaving 11 bases between them. The CDR3 reads CASSVGRDWYEQYF. CDR3 in DNA: TGTGCCAGCAGCGTAGGGAGGGATTGGTACGAGCAGTACTTC.

This chain joins TRBV19 and TRBJ2-3, with TRBD2 matching 8 bases. Germline V gene data show CDR1 as LNHDA and CDR2 as SQIVND (reference sequence). V shed 4 bases and J 6 bases; nucleotides not matched to a gene: 6. There are 14 residues in the CDR3. The CDR3 here is CASSSSGVLDTQYF. CDR3 bases: TGTGCCAGTAGTAGTAGCGGGGTCCTTGATACGCAGTATTTT.

Remarks on this clone: Relative to the germline gene, one junction end is altered; a read error may explain this. The chain carries TRBV7-2 and TRBJ2-5; a weak D match, TRBD2 (6 bases). This CDR3 spans 13 amino acids. Germline lookup yields CDR1 SGHTA and CDR2 FQGNSA. The CDR3 DNA reads TGTGCCAGCACCTTAGGACTAAGGGAGACCCAGTACTTC. Protein: CASTLGLRETQYF.

This chain links TRBV2 with TRBJ1-5; D unresolved. This CDR3 comprises 13 residues. Germline V lookup: CDR1 SNHLY, CDR2 FYNNEI. The V end was cut by 0 bases, the J end by 6 bases, with 6 bases between. The CDR3 here is CASSEARAQPQHF. For the CDR3, the DNA is TGTGCCAGCAGTGAAGCGCGGGCTCAGCCCCAGCATTTT.

Notes on this clone: This may arise from a read error, as a much more abundant clone is one base away. CDR3 DNA sequence: TGTGCCAGCAGTTTCGGGGAAAACACTGAAGCTTTCTTT. Translation: CASSFGENTEAFF. The chain couples TRBV28 to TRBJ1-1, with no clear D. The germline V and J ends were trimmed by 3 bases and 2 bases, with 7 bases remaining between them. The CDR3 has 13 residues. CDR1 MDHEN and CDR2 SYDVKM come from the germline V gene.

The genes are TRBV9 and TRBJ2-3; 7 positions agree with TRBD1. V lost 3 bases and J lost 2; bases outside the gene matches: 9. The CDR3 spans 16 residues. Per the germline V gene, CDR1 is SGDLS and CDR2 is YYNGEE. The CDR3 DNA sequence: TGTGCCAGCAGCGCACCCTCGGGACAGCCCACAGATACGCAGTATTTT. Translated, it gives CASSAPSGQPTDTQYF. The variable domain in full, with the rest retrieved from reference TRBV9 and TRBJ2-3, is DSGVTQTPKHLITATGQRVTLRCSPRSGDLSVYWYQQSLDQGLQFLIQYYNGEERAKGNILERFSAQQFPDLHSELNLSSLELGDSALYFCASSAPSGQPTDTQYFGPGTRLTVL.

The rearrangement links TRBV5-1 to TRBJ2-3; tentatively, D is TRBD1 (5 bases). Germline-derived CDR1 and CDR2 are SGHRS and YFSETQ. The CDR3 length is 14 residues. V was pared by 4 bases and J by 1 base, with 10 bases between. The CDR3 coding sequence is TGCGCCAGCAGCACGGTGACAGGCACAGATACGCAGTATTTT. It yields the protein CASSTVTGTDTQYF.

The chain couples TRBV11-2 to TRBJ2-7, with 8 nucleotides matching TRBD1. The CDR3 totals 15 residues. Losses at the gene ends were 5 bases for V and 6 bases for J; bases not matched to a gene: 12. Germline V lookup: CDR1 SGHAT, CDR2 FQNNGV. The CDR3 is CASSLGTGPEGEQYF. The CDR3 DNA is TGTGCCAGCAGCCTAGGGACAGGTCCCGAGGGCGAGCAGTACTTC.